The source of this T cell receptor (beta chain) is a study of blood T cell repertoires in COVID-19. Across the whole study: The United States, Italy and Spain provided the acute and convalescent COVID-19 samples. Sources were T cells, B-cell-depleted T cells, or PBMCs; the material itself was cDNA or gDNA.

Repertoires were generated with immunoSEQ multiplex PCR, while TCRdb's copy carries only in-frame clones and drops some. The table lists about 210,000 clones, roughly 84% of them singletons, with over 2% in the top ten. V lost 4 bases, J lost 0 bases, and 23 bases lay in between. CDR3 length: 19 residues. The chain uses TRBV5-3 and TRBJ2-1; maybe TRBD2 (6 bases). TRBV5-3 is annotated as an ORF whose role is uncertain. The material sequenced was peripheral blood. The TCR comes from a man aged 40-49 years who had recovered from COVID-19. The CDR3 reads CARSIDSEAGLSSYNEQFF. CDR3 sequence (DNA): TGTGCCAGAAGCATCGACAGCGAGGCGGGATTAAGCTCCTACAATGAGCAGTTCTTC.